This T cell receptor beta chain was observed in a study of shared T cell receptors in the human thymus. CDR1 is SGHTA and CDR2 is FQGNSA in the germline V gene. The V and J ends lost 4 bases and 0 bases respectively, with 16 bases between them. The CDR3 runs to 16 residues. TCRdb's copy holds only in-frame clones and misses some; the assay was immunoSEQ multiplex PCR. Of fewer than 700,000 clones detected, more than 75% appear once; the ten largest clones hold over 0.008%. These data are also associated with another study on human thymus T cells. This second study notes: Obtained as resections during corrective heart surgery, the thymus tissue was then studied. Blood and thymic repertoires both appeared biased in V and J gene usage. Related work found strong thymic repertoire overlap between unrelated individuals.

Input material: thymocytes. The chain is built from TRBV7-2 and TRBJ2-7; possible D gene TRBD1, 5 bases. This receptor was taken from a boy less than two years old with a congenital heart defect. Written as DNA, the CDR3 is TGTGCCAGCAGCTCCAAAGCCGGACAAAGCTCCTACGAGCAGTACTTC. This sequence encodes CASSSKAGQSSYEQYF.